The 20 T cell receptor beta chains below were found in one sample sequenced in a study of blood T cell repertoires in COVID-19. Sequencing was performed with immunoSEQ multiplex PCR; in TCRdb, only in-frame clones are kept and a portion is missing. The sample lists approximately 300,000 clones; 87% were seen once. Sequencing was done on a sample of peripheral blood. These receptors all stem from a woman aged 50 to 60 who had recovered from COVID-19.

The table lists this clone with a few counts. This chain uses TRBV7-3 with TRBJ2-3, with D maybe TRBD2 (5 bases). Deletions cut 5 bases from V and 4 bases from J, with 16 bases between. The CDR3 loop spans 15 amino acids. Germline loops: CDR1 SGHTA, CDR2 FQGTGA. CDR3 coding DNA: TGTGCCAGCAGCCCGGACCTACTAGGACCAGATACGCAGTATTTT. Translated: CASSPDLLGPDTQYF.

The chain joins TRBV7-6 to TRBJ2-7, with a weak D call TRBD1 (5 bases). The V gene's germline CDR1 is SGHVS and CDR2 FNYEAQ. This CDR3 contains 12 residues. The V gene lost 3 bases and the J gene lost 6 bases, with 9 bases spanning the gap. CDR3: CASSFVQGEQYF. CDR3 nucleotide sequence: TGTGCCAGCAGCTTTGTGCAGGGCGAGCAGTACTTC. The whole variable domain, filled in from reference TRBV7-6 and TRBJ2-7, reads GAGVSQSPRYKVTKRGQDVALRCDPISGHVSLYWYRQALGQGPEFLTYFNYEAQQDKSGLPNDRFSAERPEGSISTLTIQRTEQRDSAMYRCASSFVQGEQYFGPGTRLTVT.

V is TRBV4-1 and J is TRBJ2-1; 13 positions match TRBD2. Trimming cost V 3 bases and J 5 bases; bases outside gene matches: 7. The CDR3 contains 17 residues. Germline CDR1 MGHRA, CDR2 YSYEKL. CDR3 DNA: TGCGCCAGCAGCCAGGAACTAGCGGGAGGGTCTCACAATGAGCAGTTCTTC. It encodes CASSQELAGGSHNEQFF.

The rearrangement links TRBV28 to TRBJ2-7, with 8 nucleotides matching TRBD1. CDR3 length: 14 residues. V shed 9 bases, J shed 4 bases, and the junction held 11 bases outside the gene matches. Germline V gene sequence: CDR1 MDHEN, CDR2 SYDVKM. In nucleotides, the CDR3 is TGTGCCAGTAGGGACAGGCTTAGGCTATACGAGCAGTACTTC. The encoded protein is CASRDRLRLYEQYF.

The chain employs TRBV18 and TRBJ2-3, with TRBD1 matching 7 bases. This CDR3 region has 16 residues. In germline, CDR1 is KGHSH, CDR2 LQKENI. Losses at the gene ends were 0 bases for V and 2 bases for J; bases not matched to a gene: 5. CDR3 in amino acids: CASSPPSTGNTDTQYF. Here the CDR3 DNA reads TGTGCCAGCTCACCACCCTCGACAGGGAACACAGATACGCAGTATTTT.

V gene TRBV4-1 combines with J gene TRBJ1-5, with D hard to call. In germline, CDR1 is MGHRA, CDR2 YSYEKL. The CDR3 spans 13 residues. Trimming shortened V by 0 bases and J by 12 bases, and 12 bases separated the two germline ends. CDR3 bases: TGCGCCAGCAGCCAAGATCGAGAGGGTCTCCAGCATTTT. Translation gives CASSQDREGLQHF.

This clone occurred a few times. CDR3 residues: CSVESEGAPPFF. For the CDR3, the DNA is TGCAGCGTTGAATCCGAAGGGGCCCCTCCCTTCTTT. The chain is built from TRBV29-1 and TRBJ1-1; D possibly corresponds to TRBD1 (5 bases). V dropped 2 bases and J dropped 14 bases, with 18 bases sitting between them. The CDR3 extends over 12 amino acids. Germline V gene sequence: CDR1 SQVTM, CDR2 ANQGSEA.

The rearrangement joins TRBV28 to TRBJ1-5; a possible D gene is TRBD1 (5 bases). This CDR3 spans 14 amino acids. V was pared by 4 bases and J by 6 bases, with 13 bases between. Germline V gene data show CDR1 as MDHEN and CDR2 as SYDVKM. CDR3 nucleotide sequence: TGTGCCAGCAGTTCAGCCGGGGGAGGTCAGCCCCAGCATTTT. It specifies CASSSAGGGQPQHF.

The gene calls are TRBV19 and TRBJ2-1; D possibly corresponds to TRBD2 (6 bases). This CDR3 region has 16 residues. Germline V gene sequence: CDR1 LNHDA, CDR2 SQIVND (reference sequence). The germline V and J ends were trimmed by 6 bases and 1 base, with 16 bases remaining between them. The CDR3 here is CASRMRRGSSYNEQFF. Here the CDR3 DNA reads TGTGCCAGTAGGATGAGGAGGGGTAGTTCCTACAATGAGCAGTTCTTC. Drawing the rest from reference TRBV19 and TRBJ2-1, the complete variable domain is DGGITQSPKYLFRKEGQNVTLSCEQNLNHDAMYWYRQDPGQGLRLIYYSQIVNDFQKGDIAEGYSVSREKKESFPLTVTSAQKNPTAFYLCASRMRRGSSYNEQFFGPGTRLTVL.

V is TRBV9 and J is TRBJ1-4, with D possibly matching TRBD1 (5 bases). This CDR3 has 16 residues. The V gene's germline CDR1 is SGDLS and CDR2 YYNGEE. Trimming took 1 base from V and 0 from J, leaving 10 bases between them. CDR3 protein: CASSVHGGATNEKLFF. Written as DNA, the CDR3 is TGTGCCAGCAGCGTACACGGGGGGGCAACTAATGAAAAACTGTTTTTT.

In this sample, this clone turned up a few times. The genes are TRBV7-2 and TRBJ1-2; D remains unclear. V was trimmed by 3 bases and J by 2 bases, leaving 7 bases between them. Germline CDR1 SGHTA, CDR2 FQGNSA. The CDR3 length is 13 residues. The CDR3 bases are TGTGCCAGCAGCTTGTCACGGAACTATGGCTACACCTTC. Residues: CASSLSRNYGYTF.

The chain employs TRBV7-2 and TRBJ1-3, with D tentatively TRBD1 (5 bases). This CDR3 spans 16 amino acids. Trimming left V 2 bases short and J 0 bases short, with 11 bases between. Germline CDR1 reads SGHTA; CDR2 reads FQGNSA. CDR3 DNA sequence: TGTGCCAGCAGCTTACAGGGCAGGGTCTCTGGAAACACCATATATTTT. Amino acids: CASSLQGRVSGNTIYF.

This chain links TRBV5-1 with TRBJ2-7; 9 nucleotides align to TRBD1. Germline V gives CDR1 SGHRS, CDR2 YFSETQ. Losses at the gene ends were 5 bases for V and 1 base for J; bases not matched to a gene: 4. The CDR3 length is 14 residues. CDR3 region: CASSDRGGSYEQYF. For the CDR3, the DNA is TGCGCCAGCAGTGACAGGGGGGGATCCTACGAGCAGTACTTC.

This clone was seen only once. The chain employs TRBV2 and TRBJ2-7; maybe TRBD2 (6 bases). The CDR3 has 13 residues. Germline-derived CDR1 and CDR2 are SNHLY and FYNNEI. Trimming shortened V by 6 bases and J by 3 bases, and 12 bases separated the two germline ends. The CDR3 DNA sequence: TGTGCCAGCAGAGGGACTCTTCTCTACGAGCAGTACTTC. Protein product: CASRGTLLYEQYF.

This clone has just one count. The chain is built from TRBV5-8 and TRBJ1-1; D not certain. This CDR3 has 14 amino acids. The germline V gene encodes CDR1 SGHTS and CDR2 YDEGEE. V dropped 3 bases and J dropped 5 bases, with 14 bases sitting between them. This CDR3 is CASSSPRRWTEAFF. CDR3 sequence (DNA): TGTGCCAGCAGCTCCCCTAGGAGGTGGACTGAAGCTTTCTTT. Based on the CDR3 plus reference TRBV5-8 and TRBJ1-1, the full variable domain is EAGVTQSPTHLIKTRGQQATLRCSPISGHTSVYWYQQALGLGLQFLLWYDEGEERNRGNFPPRFSGRQFPNYSSELNVNALELEDSALYLCASSSPRRWTEAFFGQGTRLTVV.

Here the CDR3 reads CAFRPQGSNQPQHF. CDR3 nucleotide sequence: TGTGCCTTTAGGCCACAGGGAAGCAATCAGCCCCAGCATTTT. The chain uses TRBV30 and TRBJ1-5; perhaps TRBD1 as D (6 bases). The germline CDR1 and CDR2 sequences are GTSNPN and SVGIG (reference sequence). Between the trimmed V and J ends, which lost 7 bases and 1 base, there was a span of 14 bases. The CDR3 sequence is 14 residues long.

CDR3 bases: TGTGCCAGCAGTCAAGGACAGGGGAGGGGAAACACCATATATTTT. Residues: CASSQGQGRGNTIYF. J is TRBJ1-3 and V is TRBV7-6, with 9 bases aligning to TRBD1. With 6 bases clipped from V and 4 bases from J, the junction kept 7 bases outside the gene matches. Per the germline V gene, CDR1 is SGHVS and CDR2 is FNYEAQ. CDR3 length: 15 amino acids.

The V call is TRBV5-6, the J call TRBJ1-2; 7 positions agree with TRBD1. This CDR3 has 12 residues. CDR1 and CDR2 (germline): SGHDT, YYEEEE. V lost 4 bases and J lost 8; bases outside the gene matches: 5. The CDR3 nucleotides are TGTGCCAGCAGCCAAGACAGGGAGGGCTACACCTTC. Protein product: CASSQDREGYTF. The full variable domain, rest sourced from reference TRBV5-6 and TRBJ1-2, is DAGVTQSPTHLIKTRGQQVTLRCSPKSGHDTVSWYQQALGQGPQFIFQYYEEEERQRGNFPDRFSGHQFPNYSSELNVNALLLGDSALYLCASSQDREGYTFGSGTRLTVV.

This clone showed up just once. This sequence joins TRBV27 and TRBJ2-7; tentatively, D is TRBD2 (5 bases). The CDR3 loop spans 13 amino acids. Trimming stripped 2 bases from V and 6 bases from J, with 11 bases between. CDR1 MNHEY and CDR2 SMNVEV come from the germline V gene (reference sequence). CDR3 loop: CASSLLPGSEQYF. CDR3 nucleotide sequence: TGTGCCAGCAGTTTACTACCGGGGAGCGAGCAGTACTTC.

This clone has just one count. The chain couples TRBV19 to TRBJ2-2; D gene ambiguous. With 3 bases removed from V and 7 bases from J, the gap between germline ends came to 12 bases. The CDR3 spans 14 residues. The germline CDR1 and CDR2 sequences are LNHDA and SQIVND (reference sequence). The CDR3 loop reads CASSISHPVGELFF. The CDR3 DNA sequence: TGTGCCAGTAGTATCTCCCACCCGGTCGGGGAGCTGTTTTTT.